Presented here are 26 T cell receptor beta chains from one specimen sequenced in a study of control samples from healthy donors and cancer patients. TCRdb keeps only in-frame clones here, not all; method: immunoSEQ multiplex PCR. The repertoire holds about 130,000 clones, with roughly 94% as singletons. Sequencing was done on a sample of PBMCs. These receptors originate from a man between 60 and 75 years old with colorectal cancer.

The CDR3 bases are TGTGCCAGCAGCTTAGACGGGGGGGCTCGGTACGAGCAGTACTTC. Translation gives CASSLDGGARYEQYF. The genes are TRBV7-9 and TRBJ2-7, with TRBD2 matching over 8 bases. The germline V gene has CDR1 SEHNR and CDR2 FQNEAQ (reference sequence). After removal of 1 base from V and 4 bases from J, the junction contained 6 bases not matched to a gene. CDR3 length equals 15 residues.

V usage is TRBV24-1 and J usage is TRBJ1-5, with D maybe TRBD1 (6 bases). CDR3 length: 14 residues. V gave up 4 bases and J gave up 3 bases, with 9 bases separating them. From germline, CDR1 is KGHDR and CDR2 SFDVKD. The CDR3 is CATSETGPNQPQHF. The DNA of the CDR3 is TGTGCCACCAGTGAGACAGGTCCCAATCAGCCCCAGCATTTT.

V is TRBV21-1 and J is TRBJ1-5; TRBD1, the table's D call, was not compared with the DNA. TRBV21-1 is flagged as a pseudogene. The CDR3 is 16 residues long. The CDR3 loop is CASSKGGGQGRQPQHF. The CDR3 DNA is TGTGCCAGCAGCAAAGGGGGGGGACAGGGAAGACAGCCCCAGCATTTT.

The chain recombines TRBV7-9 with TRBJ1-5, with 9 nucleotides matching TRBD1. The CDR3 runs to 14 residues. Germline lookup yields CDR1 SEHNR and CDR2 FQNEAQ (reference sequence). Trimming took 5 bases from V and 7 from J; bases not matched to a gene: 6. CDR3 sequence reads: CASSEGTGWQPQHF. DNA for the CDR3: TGTGCCAGCAGCGAAGGGACAGGGTGGCAGCCCCAGCATTTT. The full variable domain, with the rest looked up from reference TRBV7-9 and TRBJ1-5, is DTGVSQNPRHKITKRGQNVTFRCDPISEHNRLYWYRQTLGQGPEFLTYFQNEAQLEKSRLLSDRFSAERPKGSFSTLEIQRTEQGDSAMYLCASSEGTGWQPQHFGDGTRLSIL.

The rearrangement uses TRBV4-1 and TRBJ2-3; D is uncertain. Deletions cut 1 base from V and 5 bases from J, with 7 bases between. Looked up from germline, CDR1 is MGHRA and CDR2 is YSYEKL. This CDR3 is 13 amino acids long. The chain's CDR3 is CASSQVGIDTQYF. Written as DNA, the CDR3 is TGCGCCAGCAGCCAAGTAGGGATAGATACGCAGTATTTT.

The genes are TRBV6-5 and TRBJ2-1; 11 bases fit TRBD2. Germline V CDR1 and CDR2: MNHEY, SVGAGI. With V trimmed by 6 bases and J by 3 bases, 4 bases remained unmatched. The CDR3 is made up of 15 amino acids. CDR3 sequence reads: CASSLGLAVYNEQFF. The CDR3 DNA sequence: TGTGCCAGCAGCCTGGGACTAGCGGTCTACAATGAGCAGTTCTTC.

The V call is TRBV5-4, the J call TRBJ1-1, with D maybe TRBD1 (5 bases). Trimming left V 0 bases short and J 4 bases short, with 7 bases between. The CDR3 has 13 residues. The germline V gene has CDR1 SGHNT and CDR2 YYREEE (reference sequence). The CDR3 DNA reads TGTGCCAGCAGCTTGGGACAGCTCACTGAAGCTTTCTTT. Translating gives CASSLGQLTEAFF.

The rearrangement joins TRBV25-1 to TRBJ1-4; possibly TRBD1 for D (5 bases). V was trimmed by 3 bases and J by 6 bases, leaving 11 bases between them. The CDR3 contains 14 residues. Germline CDR1 MGHDK, CDR2 SYGVNS. CDR3 loop: CASSEGVGDEKLFF. The CDR3 DNA reads TGTGCCAGCAGTGAGGGGGTGGGGGATGAAAAACTGTTTTTT.

The chain has TRBV21-1 and TRBJ1-6; the table's TRBD1 call for D was not verified on the DNA. TRBV21-1 is marked as a pseudogene. The length of the CDR3 is 15 residues. For the CDR3, the DNA is TGTGCCAGCAGCAAACTGGGACAGGGGGATTCACCCCTCCACTTT. Its protein is CASSKLGQGDSPLHF.

This clone was recorded only once. V usage is TRBV19 and J usage is TRBJ2-7; TRBD1 agrees at 9 bases. The CDR3 loop spans 14 amino acids. V lost 5 bases and J lost 5; bases outside the gene matches: 7. The germline gives CDR1 LNHDA, CDR2 SQIVND (reference sequence). The CDR3 sequence: CASSGWGQGHEQYF. The DNA for the CDR3 is TGTGCCAGTAGTGGCTGGGGACAGGGCCACGAGCAGTACTTC.

This clone was seen only once. The chain employs TRBV7-2 and TRBJ2-5; D unresolved. Trimming stripped 1 base from V and 7 bases from J, with 13 bases between. CDR1 SGHTA and CDR2 FQGNSA come from the germline V gene. The CDR3 is 14 amino acids. Here the CDR3 DNA reads TGTGCCAGCAGCTTAGTCAGGTCGATGGGGACCCAGTACTTC. Amino acids: CASSLVRSMGTQYF.

The chain recombines TRBV6-1 with TRBJ1-5; D might be TRBD1 (6 bases). V lost 4 bases and J 1 base, leaving 20 bases between the germline ends. Germline V gene data show CDR1 as MNHNS and CDR2 as SASEGT. The CDR3 runs to 18 residues. The CDR3 DNA reads as TGTGCCAGCAGTGGTAGAGGGGGATCAAGGGAGAGCAATCAGCCCCAGCATTTT. This sequence encodes CASSGRGGSRESNQPQHF.

V and J are TRBV12-3 or TRBV12-4 and TRBJ2-3; D gene ambiguous. Trimming removed 7 bases at V and 1 base at J, with 9 bases between. The CDR3 loop spans 13 amino acids. The CDR3 DNA reads TGTGCCAGCAAGCCCAGACGCACAGATACGCAGTATTTT. It is translated as CASKPRRTDTQYF.

This chain connects TRBV7-9 to TRBJ2-2, with D possibly TRBD1 on 5 matching bases. This CDR3 contains 14 residues. V lost 5 bases and J 4 bases, leaving 11 bases between the germline ends. Germline V gene sequence: CDR1 SEHNR, CDR2 FQNEAQ (reference sequence). The CDR3 spells CASSPQGSTGELFF. The CDR3 DNA reads as TGTGCCAGCAGCCCCCAGGGATCCACCGGGGAGCTGTTTTTT.

The chain joins TRBV4-3 to TRBJ1-6, with 9 bases lining up with TRBD1. This CDR3 is built from 20 residues. The germline V gene has CDR1 LGHNA and CDR2 YSLEER. Losses at the gene ends were 1 base for V and 1 base for J; bases not matched to a gene: 11. CDR3: CASSQVPGQGPESYNSPLHF. As DNA, the CDR3 is TGCGCCAGCAGCCAAGTACCGGGACAGGGACCAGAGTCCTATAATTCACCCCTCCACTTT.

The V gene is TRBV5-8, the J gene TRBJ2-1, with 10 bases aligning to TRBD1. This CDR3 has 15 residues. The V gene end was trimmed by 2 bases and the J gene end by 6 bases; junction bases not matched to a gene: 5. Per germline, CDR1 SGHTS and CDR2 YDEGEE. The CDR3 protein is CASSFRTGGSNEQFF. DNA of the CDR3: TGTGCCAGCAGCTTTAGGACAGGGGGAAGCAATGAGCAGTTCTTC.

This chain links TRBV6-2 or TRBV6-3 with TRBJ1-2, with 7 bases lining up with TRBD1. V lost 6 bases to trimming and J lost 4 bases; unmatched junction nucleotides: 5. Looked up from germline, CDR1 is MNHEY and CDR2 is SVGEGT. This CDR3 spans 13 amino acids. The CDR3 reads CASSSQGSYGYTF. CDR3 nucleotides: TGTGCCAGCAGCTCACAGGGGAGCTATGGCTACACCTTC.

The rearrangement uses TRBV19 and TRBJ1-6; D gene uncertain. Germline CDR1 is LNHDA and CDR2 is SQIVND (reference sequence). V shed 7 bases and J shed 2 bases, with 9 bases lying between them. The CDR3 runs 14 residues. The CDR3 loop reads CASNEGPYNSPLHF. CDR3 bases: TGTGCCAGTAACGAAGGCCCCTATAATTCACCCCTCCACTTT.

The rearrangement uses TRBV6-4 and TRBJ2-2; D is perhaps TRBD2 (6 bases). V lost 2 bases, J lost 6 bases, and 7 bases lay in between. Per germline, CDR1 MRHNA and CDR2 SNTAGT. This CDR3 has 13 residues. In DNA form, the CDR3 reads TGTGCCAGCAGTGACGGGGGGTCCGGGGAGCTGTTTTTT. Protein sequence: CASSDGGSGELFF.

The chain recombines TRBV7-2 with TRBJ2-5; TRBD2 aligns across 9 bases. Germline-derived CDR1 and CDR2 are SGHTA and FQGNSA. Trimming at V came to 5 bases and at J to 5 bases, leaving 9 bases not matched to a gene. This CDR3 comprises 15 residues. The CDR3 DNA reads as TGTGCCAGCAGCCCGGGACTAGCTAATCGGGAGACCCAGTACTTC. It yields the protein CASSPGLANRETQYF.

The chain uses TRBV7-8 and TRBJ2-1, with TRBD2 identical over 12 bases. Unmatched junction bases numbered 6, after V lost 5 bases and J lost 4 bases. In germline, CDR1 is SGHVS, CDR2 FQNEAQ. The CDR3 loop spans 16 amino acids. In nucleotides, the CDR3 is TGTGCCAGCAGCCCCGGACTAGCGGGGTTTTACAATGAGCAGTTCTTC. As protein: CASSPGLAGFYNEQFF.

The chain joins TRBV6-5 to TRBJ1-1; D unclear. The CDR3 runs 11 residues. V was clipped by 7 bases and J by 3 bases, with 6 bases between them. The germline CDR1 and CDR2 sequences are MNHEY and SVGAGI. Written as DNA, the CDR3 is TGTGCCAGCATGGCCTACACTGAAGCTTTCTTT. Translated: CASMAYTEAFF.

This clone has a single count. This sequence joins TRBV3-1 (or the pseudogene TRBV3-2) and TRBJ2-3; possible D gene TRBD2, 6 bases. Between the trimmed V and J ends, which lost 2 bases and 1 base, there was a span of 22 bases. Germline V gene data show CDR1 as LGHDT and CDR2 as YNNKEL (reference sequence). The CDR3 length is 19 residues. The CDR3 DNA sequence: TGTGCCAGCAGCCAAAGAGTCCCGGCGGGGCTTTGGGGCACAGATACGCAGTATTTT. Translated, it gives CASSQRVPAGLWGTDTQYF.

The chain employs TRBV5-5 and TRBJ2-5; 9 bases align to TRBD2. V was clipped by 4 bases and J by 2 bases; unmatched bases: 12. The CDR3 is 17 residues long. CDR1 is SGHKS and CDR2 is YYEKEE in the germline V gene (reference sequence). The CDR3 loop is CASSETGSSGEQETQYF. Written as DNA, the CDR3 is TGTGCCAGCAGCGAGACGGGATCTAGCGGGGAACAAGAGACCCAGTACTTC.

J is TRBJ1-1 and V is TRBV27; D unresolved. The CDR3 has 13 amino acids. Germline lookup yields CDR1 MNHEY and CDR2 SMNVEV (reference sequence). The V gene lost 4 bases and the J gene lost 4 bases, with 10 bases spanning the gap. In DNA form, the CDR3 reads TGTGCCAGCAGTTATAAGGGATCCACTGAAGCTTTCTTT. Translation: CASSYKGSTEAFF.

V gene TRBV20-1 combines with J gene TRBJ1-1; TRBD1 is a possible D gene (6 bases). The V end lost 3 bases, the J end lost 4 bases, and 21 bases lay between the germline ends. The CDR3 has 16 residues. The germline V gene encodes CDR1 DFQATT and CDR2 SNEGSKA (reference sequence). CDR3 bases: TGCAGTGCTAGTGGCCCATGGGCAGGGGCGCGCACTGAAGCTTTCTTT. It yields the protein CSASGPWAGARTEAFF.